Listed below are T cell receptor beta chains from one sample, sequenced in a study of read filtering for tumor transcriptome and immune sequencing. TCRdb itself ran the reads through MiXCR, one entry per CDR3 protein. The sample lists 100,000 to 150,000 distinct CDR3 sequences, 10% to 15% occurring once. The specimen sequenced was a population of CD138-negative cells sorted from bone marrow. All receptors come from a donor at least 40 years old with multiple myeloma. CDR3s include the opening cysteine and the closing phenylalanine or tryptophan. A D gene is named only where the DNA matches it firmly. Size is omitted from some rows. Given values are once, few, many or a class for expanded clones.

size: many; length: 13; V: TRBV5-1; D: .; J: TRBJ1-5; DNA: TGCGCCAGCAGCCCCGACACGGATCAGCCCCAGCATTTT; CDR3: CASSPDTDQPQHF
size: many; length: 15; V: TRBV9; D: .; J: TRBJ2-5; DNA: TGTGCCAGCAGCGAAAGGAGCGCGGGTAGAGAGACCCAGTACTTC; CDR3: CASSERSAGRETQYF
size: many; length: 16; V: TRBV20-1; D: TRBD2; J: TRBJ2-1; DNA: TGCAGTGCTGACTATCCTAGCGGGCCTTCCTACAATGAGCAGTTCTTC; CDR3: CSADYPSGPSYNEQFF
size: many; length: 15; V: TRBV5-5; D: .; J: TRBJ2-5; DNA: TGTGCCAGCAGCTCTCCTTCGGGCGGAGTGGAGACCCAGTACTTC; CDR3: CASSSPSGGVETQYF
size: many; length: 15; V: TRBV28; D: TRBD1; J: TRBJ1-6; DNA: TGTGCCAGCAGTACCTCCGGGACAGGGAGATCACCCCTCCACTTT; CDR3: CASSTSGTGRSPLHF
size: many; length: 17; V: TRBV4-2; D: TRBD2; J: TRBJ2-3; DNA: TGTGCCAGCAGCCAAGATAGTAGCGGGAGAGGGGCAGATACGCAGTATTTT; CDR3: CASSQDSSGRGADTQYF
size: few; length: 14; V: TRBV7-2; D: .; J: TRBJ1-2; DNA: TGTGCCAGCAGAATAACAGGGCGCCCCTATGGCCACACCTTC; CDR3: CASRITGRPYGHTF
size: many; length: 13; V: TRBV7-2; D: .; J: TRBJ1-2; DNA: TGTGCCAGCAGCCGGGACGGCGGTTATGGCTACACCTTC; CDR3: CASSRDGGYGYTF
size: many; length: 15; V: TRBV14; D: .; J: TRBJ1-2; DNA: TGTGCCAGCAGCCAAGGTCGACAGGCGAAGTATGGCTACACCTTC; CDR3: CASSQGRQAKYGYTF
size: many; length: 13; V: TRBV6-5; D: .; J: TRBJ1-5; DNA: TGTGCCAGCACCGCCAGTGTTCATCAGCCCCAGCATTTT; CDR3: CASTASVHQPQHF
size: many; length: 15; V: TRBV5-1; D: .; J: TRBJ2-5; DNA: TGCGCCAGCAGCTTGAGGCAGGGACGGGAAGAGACCCAGTACTTC; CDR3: CASSLRQGREETQYF
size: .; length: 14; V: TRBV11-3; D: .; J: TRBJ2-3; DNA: TGTGCCAGCAGCCGGGACACGACGGTTGGTACGCAGTATTTT; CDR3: CASSRDTTVGTQYF
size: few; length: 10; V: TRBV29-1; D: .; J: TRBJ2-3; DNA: TGCAGCCCTGGCACAGATACGCAGTATTTT; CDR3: CSPGTDTQYF
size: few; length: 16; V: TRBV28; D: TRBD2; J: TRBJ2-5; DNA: TGTGCCAGCAGCCCACCGGGACTAGCGGGACTAGAGACCCAGTACTTC; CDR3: CASSPPGLAGLETQYF
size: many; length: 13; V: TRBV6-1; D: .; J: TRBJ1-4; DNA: TGTGCCAGCACCTGGCGGGGGCCCGAAAAACTGTTTTTT; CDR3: CASTWRGPEKLFF
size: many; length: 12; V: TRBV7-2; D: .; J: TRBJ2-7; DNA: TGTGCCAGCAGCCGGACCAACCGCGAGCAGTACTTC; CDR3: CASSRTNREQYF
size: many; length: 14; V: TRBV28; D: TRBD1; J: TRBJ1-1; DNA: TGTGCCAGCACCCGGGACAGGGGGAACACTGAAGCTTTCTTT; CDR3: CASTRDRGNTEAFF
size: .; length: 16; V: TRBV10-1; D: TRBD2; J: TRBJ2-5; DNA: TGCGCCAGCAGTGAGTCGACTAGCGGGAGTGGAGGGACCCAGTACTTC; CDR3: CASSESTSGSGGTQYF
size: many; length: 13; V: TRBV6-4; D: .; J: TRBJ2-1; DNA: TGTGCCAGCAGTGGGGGTACAGGCCATGAGCAGTTCTTC; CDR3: CASSGGTGHEQFF
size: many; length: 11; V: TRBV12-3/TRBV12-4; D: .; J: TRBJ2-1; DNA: TGTGCCAGCAGTCTGACAGGGAGGGTGTTCTTC; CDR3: CASSLTGRVFF
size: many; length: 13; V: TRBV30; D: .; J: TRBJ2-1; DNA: TGCTCTTACGGGGGTCCCAACGAGAATGAGCAGTTCTTC; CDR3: CSYGGPNENEQFF
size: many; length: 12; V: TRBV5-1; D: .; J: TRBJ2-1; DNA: TGCGCCAGCAGCTTGGATACAAATGAGCAGTTCTTC; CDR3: CASSLDTNEQFF
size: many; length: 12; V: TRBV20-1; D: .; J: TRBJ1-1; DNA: TGCAGTGTAGGCTTCGTGAACACTGAAGCTTTCTTT; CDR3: CSVGFVNTEAFF
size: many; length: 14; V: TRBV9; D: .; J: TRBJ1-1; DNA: TGTGCCAGCAGCGCAGACCGCGTTAGAGGTGAAGCTTTCTTT; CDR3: CASSADRVRGEAFF
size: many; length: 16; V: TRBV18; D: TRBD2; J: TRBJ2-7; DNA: TGTGCCAGCTCCAGGGGCACTAGCGGGAGCTCCTACGAGCAGTACTTC; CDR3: CASSRGTSGSSYEQYF
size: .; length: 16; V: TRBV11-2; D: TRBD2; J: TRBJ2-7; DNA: TGTGCCAGCAGCTCCCTGACTAGCGGGAGGGCCTACGAGCAGTACTTC; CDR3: CASSSLTSGRAYEQYF
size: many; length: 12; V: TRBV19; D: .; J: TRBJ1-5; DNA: TGTGCCAGTAGTATCGCCCTTTCGCCCCAGCATTTT; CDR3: CASSIALSPQHF
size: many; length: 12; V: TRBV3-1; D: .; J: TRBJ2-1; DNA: TGTGCCAGCAGCCAGGACCTCAATGAGCAGTTCTTC; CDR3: CASSQDLNEQFF
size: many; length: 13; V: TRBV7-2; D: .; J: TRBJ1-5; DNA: TGTGCCAGCAGCTTAGCAACAAGCCAGCCCCAGCATTTT; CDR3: CASSLATSQPQHF
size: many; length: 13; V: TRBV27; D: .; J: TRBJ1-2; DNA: TGTGCCAGCAGTCCCGACGACAGATATGGCTACACCTTC; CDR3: CASSPDDRYGYTF
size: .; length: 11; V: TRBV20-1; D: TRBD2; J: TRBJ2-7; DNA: TGCAGTGCTACTAGCGGCTACGAGCAGTACTTC; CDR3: CSATSGYEQYF
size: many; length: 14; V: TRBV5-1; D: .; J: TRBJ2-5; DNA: TGCGCCAGCAGGGCTAGCGTCACCCAAGAGACCCAGTACTTC; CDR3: CASRASVTQETQYF
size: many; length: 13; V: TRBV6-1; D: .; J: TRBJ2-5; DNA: TGTGCCAGCATCCTCAGGGGAGGGGAGACCCAGTACTTC; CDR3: CASILRGGETQYF
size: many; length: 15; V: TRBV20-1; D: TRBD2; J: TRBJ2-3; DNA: TGCAGTGCTAGAGATGTAGCGGGGTACACAGATACGCAGTATTTT; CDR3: CSARDVAGYTDTQYF
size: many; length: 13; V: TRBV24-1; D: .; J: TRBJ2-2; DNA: TGTGCCACCAAGGACAGAGACACCGGGGAGCTGTTTTTT; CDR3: CATKDRDTGELFF
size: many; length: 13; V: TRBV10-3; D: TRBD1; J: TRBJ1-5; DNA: TGTGCCACTCAGGACAGGGCGGGACAGCCCCAGCATTTT; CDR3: CATQDRAGQPQHF
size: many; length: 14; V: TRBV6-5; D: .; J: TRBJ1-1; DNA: TGTGCCAGCAGTTACGGGGGGGGCAAAAATGAAGCTTTCTTT; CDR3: CASSYGGGKNEAFF
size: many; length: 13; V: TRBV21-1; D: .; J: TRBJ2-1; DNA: TGTGCCAGCAGCAAAGCCGGGGGTAATGAGCAGTTCTTC; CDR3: CASSKAGGNEQFF
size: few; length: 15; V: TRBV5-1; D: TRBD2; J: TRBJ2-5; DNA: TGCGCCAGCAGCCCCCGACTAGCGACCGCGAAGACCCAGTACTTC; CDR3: CASSPRLATAKTQYF
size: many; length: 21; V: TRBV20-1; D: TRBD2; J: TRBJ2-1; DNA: TGCAGTGCTAGAGTCGCGCCAGGGCTAGCGGGAGGTCGGAACTTATACAATGAGCAGTTCTTC; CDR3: CSARVAPGLAGGRNLYNEQFF
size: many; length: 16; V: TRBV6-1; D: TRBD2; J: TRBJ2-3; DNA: TGTGCCAGCAGTGTATGGACTAGCGGGAGCACAGATACGCAGTATTTT; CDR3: CASSVWTSGSTDTQYF